This T cell receptor (beta chain) came from a study of OX40 agonist ivuxolimab in advanced cancers. Turning to the study itself: Patients took ivuxolimab, an agonistic anti-OX40 (CD134) antibody. Study-wide results and caveats: Averaging showed that CD8+ T cells had more expanded clones than CD4+ did.

The V and J ends lost 10 bases and 7 bases, in that order; junction bases with no gene match: 8. Germline V gives CDR1 LNHDA, CDR2 SQIVND (reference sequence). The CDR3 has 13 residues. A remark on this clone: What it binds is unknown.

Data came from immunoSEQ multiplex PCR; TCRdb stores just in-frame clones and leaves some out. The sample includes about 59,000 clones, about nine tenths of them seen just once. This chain links TRBV19 with TRBJ1-3, with TRBD1 identical over 9 bases. The sequence derives from an adult with an advanced solid tumor such as melanoma, head and neck, liver or kidney cancer. The specimen comprised CD4+ or CD8+ T cells sorted from blood, sampled in a trial of the OX40 agonist ivuxolimab. This CDR3 reads CATQDRGTNTIYF. CDR3 bases: TGTGCCACGCAAGACAGGGGGACGAACACCATATATTTT.